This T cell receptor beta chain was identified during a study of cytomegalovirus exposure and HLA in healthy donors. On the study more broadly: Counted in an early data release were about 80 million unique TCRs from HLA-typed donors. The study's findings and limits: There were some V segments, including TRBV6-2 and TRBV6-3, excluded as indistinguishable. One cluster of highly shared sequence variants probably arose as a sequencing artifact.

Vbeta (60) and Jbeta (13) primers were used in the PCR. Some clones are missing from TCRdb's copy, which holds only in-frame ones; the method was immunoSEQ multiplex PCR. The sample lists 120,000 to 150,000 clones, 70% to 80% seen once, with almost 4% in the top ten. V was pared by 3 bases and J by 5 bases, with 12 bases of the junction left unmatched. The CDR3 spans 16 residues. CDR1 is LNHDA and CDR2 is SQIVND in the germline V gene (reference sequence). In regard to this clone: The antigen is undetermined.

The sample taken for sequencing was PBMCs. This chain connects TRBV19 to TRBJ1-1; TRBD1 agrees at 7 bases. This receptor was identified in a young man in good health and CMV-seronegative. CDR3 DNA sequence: TGTGCCAGTAGTATTCGGACTACCCAACAGGGGACTGAAGCTTTCTTT. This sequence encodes CASSIRTTQQGTEAFF.